A single sample is the source of the 20 T cell receptor beta chains below, sequenced in a study of blood T cells in healthy people across ages. Sample-barcoded 5' priming and a J-beta primer mix drove a second PCR of about 6 to 12 cycles. TCRdb processed the 5' RACE reads anew with MiXCR; each CDR3 protein has one entry. Found here are some 850,000 distinct CDR3 sequences, 25% to 30% of them singletons; the top ten hold about 2.9%. These data were likewise used in another study, on T cells of mothers and their children.

What was sequenced was blood. The receptor set was obtained from a boy aged 10-17 years in good health.

The table lists this clonotype with a few counts. V usage is TRBV7-9 and J usage is TRBJ1-2; no definite D call. The germline gives CDR1 SEHNR, CDR2 FQNEAQ (reference sequence). CDR3 length: 16 amino acids. Trimming shortened V by 4 bases and J by 2 bases, and 17 bases separated the two germline ends. Here the CDR3 reads CASSSPRTGGNYGYTF. The CDR3 coding sequence is TGTGCCAGCAGCTCTCCAAGGACGGGAGGGAACTATGGCTACACCTTC. Complete variable domain (other parts from reference TRBV7-9 and TRBJ1-2): DTGVSQNPRHKITKRGQNVTFRCDPISEHNRLYWYRQTLGQGPEFLTYFQNEAQLEKSRLLSDRFSAERPKGSFSTLEIQRTEQGDSAMYLCASSSPRTGGNYGYTFGSGTRLTVV.

This clonotype showed up just a few times. The chain joins TRBV20-1 to TRBJ1-4; D unclear. The CDR3 contains 14 residues. V was pared by 4 bases and J by 4 bases, with 13 bases between. Germline values: CDR1 DFQATT, CDR2 SNEGSKA (reference sequence). CDR3 nucleotides: TGCAGTGCTAAGAGGCTAGATTATAATGAAAAACTGTTTTTT. It encodes CSAKRLDYNEKLFF.

The J gene is TRBJ2-5, the V gene TRBV5-1, with D possibly matching TRBD2 (6 bases). CDR1 is SGHRS, CDR2 YFSETQ, per germline. The CDR3 length is 16 residues. With 4 bases removed from V and 5 bases from J, the gap between germline ends came to 21 bases. CDR3 sequence (DNA): TGCGCCAGCAGCGGCGGGGCATGGGCTAGCAGGGAGACCCAGTACTTC. It encodes CASSGGAWASRETQYF.

The gene calls are TRBV12-5 and TRBJ2-5; 9 nucleotides align to TRBD1. J was trimmed by 5 bases and V by 6 bases; bases with no gene match: 10. Germline CDR1 and CDR2: LGHNT and FRNRAP. The CDR3 is made up of 15 amino acids. Here the CDR3 reads CASGQGQGSLETQYF. The CDR3 region has the DNA TGTGCTAGTGGCCAAGGACAGGGGTCTCTGGAGACCCAGTACTTC.

This clonotype occurred a few times. CDR3 sequence (DNA): TGTGCCAGCAGCCAGGACCCTGGTGGGACAGGCCACCAAAGGGGATTTTACGAGCAGTACTTC. Translating it yields CASSQDPGGTGHQRGFYEQYF. V is TRBV14 and J is TRBJ2-5, with 8 bases matching TRBD1. The end of the DNA aligns better with TRBJ2-7, so the J call may be wrong. Per the germline V gene, CDR1 is SGHDN and CDR2 is FVKESK. CDR3 length: 21 residues.

The rearrangement links TRBV28 to TRBJ2-2; D may be TRBD1 or TRBD2 (6 bases each). V was pared by 2 bases and J by 6 bases, with 16 bases between. The CDR3 covers 16 residues. Per the germline V gene, CDR1 is MDHEN and CDR2 is SYDVKM. As DNA, the CDR3 is TGTGCCAGCAGTTTAGTGGGGGGCCCCCAATCCGGGGAGCTGTTTTTT. Translating it yields CASSLVGGPQSGELFF.

The gene calls are TRBV19 and TRBJ2-5; TRBD1 matches at 9 bases. Judging by the DNA end, TRBJ2-1 fits better; the J call may be wrong. This CDR3 region has 14 residues. Germline values: CDR1 LNHDA, CDR2 SQIVND (reference sequence). The CDR3 sequence is CASSPGQGDNRQFF. CDR3 DNA sequence: TGTGCCAGTAGTCCGGGACAGGGAGACAACCGGCAGTTCTTC.

The rearrangement uses TRBV27 and TRBJ2-5; 8 bases agree with TRBD2. The germline gives CDR1 MNHEY, CDR2 SMNVEV (reference sequence). V lost 5 bases to trimming and J lost 4 bases; unmatched junction nucleotides: 9. This CDR3 spans 15 amino acids. CDR3 sequence (DNA): TGTGCCAGCAGTACTAGCGGCCACGTTTCAGAGACCCAGTACTTC. Its protein is CASSTSGHVSETQYF.

This chain uses TRBV5-1 with TRBJ2-2, with TRBD1 matching over 9 bases. Germline CDR1 SGHRS, CDR2 YFSETQ. The CDR3 extends over 13 amino acids. The V segment lost 7 bases and the J segment 5 bases; nucleotides outside the gene matches: 3. Here the CDR3 reads CASRDRETGELFF. The CDR3 DNA is TGCGCCAGCCGGGACAGGGAGACCGGGGAGCTGTTTTTT. The full variable domain, completed using reference TRBV5-1 and TRBJ2-2, is KAGVTQTPRYLIKTRGQQVTLSCSPISGHRSVSWYQQTPGQGLQFLFEYFSETQRNKGNFPGRFSGRQFSNSRSEMNVSTLELGDSALYLCASRDRETGELFFGEGSRLTVL.

The rearrangement links TRBV6-5 to TRBJ1-6; a weak D match, TRBD1 (6 bases). Germline V gene sequence: CDR1 MNHEY, CDR2 SVGAGI. This CDR3 spans 13 amino acids. Trimming removed 4 bases from V and 9 bases from J, with 10 bases in between. CDR3 sequence: CASSSGQISPLHF. As DNA, the CDR3 is TGTGCCAGCAGTTCGGGACAAATTTCACCCCTCCACTTT.

The rearrangement joins TRBV5-1 to TRBJ2-3, with 7 bases matching TRBD2. CDR1 is SGHRS and CDR2 is YFSETQ in the germline V gene. J gave up 0 bases and V 6 bases, and 10 bases lay outside the gene matches. This CDR3 contains 16 residues. The CDR3 here is CASTPGEGSSTDTQYF. The CDR3 DNA reads TGCGCCAGCACCCCCGGGGAGGGGTCTAGCACAGATACGCAGTATTTT.

This chain uses TRBV5-1 with TRBJ2-5, with D perhaps matching TRBD1 (5 bases). This CDR3 is built from 16 residues. The V gene lost 1 base and the J gene lost 0 bases, with 13 bases spanning the gap. Germline V lookup: CDR1 SGHRS, CDR2 YFSETQ. CDR3 DNA sequence: TGCGCCAGCAGCTTGATCTACAGGAGTTACCAAGAGACCCAGTACTTC. The encoded protein is CASSLIYRSYQETQYF.

The genes are TRBV27 and TRBJ2-4, with 16 bases lining up with TRBD2. V lost 6 bases and J lost 6; bases outside the gene matches: 5. The germline gives CDR1 MNHEY, CDR2 SMNVEV (reference sequence). This CDR3 spans 16 amino acids. The CDR3 loop reads CASSGTSGGAPNIQYF. The CDR3 DNA reads TGTGCCAGCAGCGGGACTAGCGGGGGGGCCCCAAACATTCAGTACTTC.

As for this clonotype: A junction boundary mismatches the germline segment, possibly from a read error. J is TRBJ2-6 and V is TRBV6-1; D might be TRBD1 or TRBD2, each matching 5 bases. This CDR3 is 18 amino acids long. The germline CDR1 and CDR2 sequences are MNHNS and SASEGT. CDR3 coding DNA: TGTGCCAGCAGCCGCCAAGGACCGACAATTTCCGGGGCCAACGTCCCGACTTTC. The encoded protein is CASSRQGPTISGANVPTF.

The J gene is TRBJ2-5, the V gene TRBV7-9, with D possibly matching TRBD2 (6 bases). V lost 4 bases and J 1 base, leaving 19 bases between the germline ends. From germline, CDR1 is SEHNR and CDR2 FQNEAQ (reference sequence). The CDR3 has 17 residues. CDR3 loop: CASSSVRTINFQETQYF. The CDR3 nucleotides are TGTGCCAGCAGCTCTGTCCGGACTATCAACTTCCAAGAGACCCAGTACTTC.

The genes are TRBV19 and TRBJ1-2; no reliable D call. The CDR3 covers 12 residues. Trimming pared 3 bases from V and 7 bases from J, leaving 9 bases between. CDR1 and CDR2 (germline): LNHDA, SQIVND (reference sequence). The CDR3 bases are TGTGCCAGTAGTATCCGCCCGGGTGGCTACACCTTC. Its translation is CASSIRPGGYTF.

The chain employs TRBV5-1 and TRBJ2-7; D remains ambiguous. Germline V gene lookup returns CDR1 SGHRS and CDR2 YFSETQ. The V end lost 0 bases, the J end lost 6 bases, and 10 bases lay between the germline ends. The CDR3 runs to 13 residues. The chain's CDR3 is CASSLDTRAEQYF. The DNA of the CDR3 is TGCGCCAGCAGCTTGGATACCAGAGCCGAGCAGTACTTC. The whole variable domain, filled in from reference TRBV5-1 and TRBJ2-7, reads KAGVTQTPRYLIKTRGQQVTLSCSPISGHRSVSWYQQTPGQGLQFLFEYFSETQRNKGNFPGRFSGRQFSNSRSEMNVSTLELGDSALYLCASSLDTRAEQYFGPGTRLTVT.

This clonotype has only a few counts. The rearrangement links TRBV25-1 to TRBJ2-7; 7 positions agree with TRBD1. V lost 8 bases to trimming and J lost 0 bases; unmatched junction nucleotides: 4. Germline V gene sequence: CDR1 MGHDK, CDR2 SYGVNS. CDR3 length: 13 amino acids. The CDR3 loop reads CASQGQISYEQYF. CDR3 DNA: TGTGCCAGCCAGGGACAGATCTCCTACGAGCAGTACTTC.

The table lists this clonotype with a few counts. This chain connects TRBV6-1 to TRBJ1-2; 10 nucleotides line up with TRBD1. With V trimmed by 2 bases and J by 1 base, 16 bases remained unmatched. Germline CDR1 is MNHNS and CDR2 is SASEGT. There are 20 residues in the CDR3. The CDR3 loop is CASSERRVRDRGNFNYGYTF. In DNA, the CDR3 is TGTGCCAGCAGTGAACGGAGGGTCCGGGACAGGGGAAATTTTAACTATGGCTACACCTTC.

The chain has TRBV3-1 and TRBJ1-5; unclear D gene. V was trimmed by 3 bases and J by 5 bases, leaving 11 bases between them. CDR3 size: 14 residues. Germline assignment: CDR1 LGHDT and CDR2 YNNKEL (reference sequence). The DNA of the CDR3 is TGTGCCAGCAGCCAGGGTTGGAGTTATCAGCCCCAGCATTTT. It translates to CASSQGWSYQPQHF.